The next 2 T cell receptor beta chains were all read from a single sample in a study of T cells in tuberculosis. TCRdb's table, derived via immunoSEQ multiplex PCR, lists solely in-frame clones and lacks some. This table holds 25,000 to 35,000 clones, approximately 95% found once. The sample comprised PBMCs. Every receptor here comes from a donor between 10 and 35 years old with latent tuberculosis or without tuberculosis infection.

The chain has TRBV28 and TRBJ2-3; TRBD2 aligns across 7 bases. This CDR3 comprises 15 residues. CDR1 is MDHEN, CDR2 SYDVKM, per germline. The junction had 12 bases not matched to a gene; V was cut back by 6 bases and J by 6 bases. CDR3 DNA: TGTGCCAGCAGCGGACTAGGGAGTATCCGGGATACGCAGTATTTT. It specifies CASSGLGSIRDTQYF.

The gene calls are TRBV19 and TRBJ2-1; a possible D gene is TRBD2 (5 bases). V dropped 7 bases and J dropped 4 bases, with 17 bases sitting between them. The length of the CDR3 is 15 residues. Germline assignment: CDR1 LNHDA and CDR2 SQIVND (reference sequence). The CDR3 protein is CASTQAEAAYNEQFF. The CDR3 DNA is TGTGCCAGTACCCAGGCGGAGGCGGCTTACAATGAGCAGTTCTTC.